This T cell receptor (beta chain) was documented in a study of technical replicates of blood from several donors. TCRdb keeps only in-frame clones here, not all; method: immunoSEQ multiplex PCR. The data hold about 69,000 clones, with approximately 88% observed a single time. In germline, CDR1 is SNHLY, CDR2 FYNNEI. The CDR3 sequence is 14 residues long. The V end was cut by 1 base, the J end by 0 bases, with 4 bases between. The sequence was collected from a human donor in good health. Some clones in this sample may be carry-over from other donors' samples. The genes are TRBV2 and TRBJ2-4; D unresolved. Specimen: PBMCs. The CDR3 bases are TGTGCCAGCAGTGAAGGAGAAGCCAAAAACATTCAGTACTTC. This codes for CASSEGEAKNIQYF.